This T cell receptor beta chain was obtained from a study of blood T cells in healthy people across ages (dated by TCRdb to between 2015 and 2017). A note on the overall study: Template switching captured roughly one uniquely barcoded TCR beta cDNA molecule per two T cells in model experiments. Using the same blood draw, the study looked at two additional independent replicas of 1 million unique cDNA reads for two donors, one aged 18 to 29 and the other aged 80 or older. The donors were divided into four age groups: young (average about 15 years), middle-aged (approximately 41), aged (62) and long-lived (about 90). To avoid experimental bias, donors of different ages were randomly spread across the sequencing lanes. Using deep sequencing normalized with unique cDNA molecular identifiers, the study measured how TCR beta repertoire diversity changes with age. What the research found in general, with its limitations: Estimates of total diversity based on one million sequenced T cells were considered lower bounds and underestimates. Compared with the aged group, the long-lived group had more naive CD4+ T cells, fewer expanded clones and increased TCR diversity, suggesting age selection. Conclusive comparison of naive and antigen-experienced compartments was prevented by the profiling of bulk unsorted PBMCs. There was a strong correlation between observed TCR beta diversity and the percentage of naive T cells measured by flow cytometry. Observed TCR beta diversity per million T cells fell roughly linearly with age, and a significant reduction was already apparent by age around 39. Because donor CMV infection status was unknown, age-related changes in expanded clonotypes were potentially confounded.

Library preparation employed 5' RACE. Reads for this sample came from an Illumina HiSeq 2500. The second PCR ran for roughly 6 to 11 cycles and used a J-beta primer mix along with a sample-barcoded 5' primer. Each TCR beta cDNA molecule received a unique molecular identifier from a template-switch 5' adaptor carrying 12 random nucleotides. At least 2.5 million CDR3-containing paired-end reads were obtained from each sample. First-strand cDNA was synthesized from all RNA with the Mint cDNA synthesis kit, primed by a TRBC-specific oligonucleotide. Following uracil-DNA glycosylase treatment, a first 18-cycle PCR with universal primers M1SS and BC2_uni_R was performed on all cDNA. As for the authors' bioinformatics: For normalization, 1 million high-quality reads, each with a distinct molecular identifier, were randomly selected from each sample. Reads with shared molecular identifiers were discarded instead of being binned into consensus sequences. MiTCR, set to a Q25 quality threshold and the strictest error-elimination algorithm, was used for CDR3 identification, clonotype clustering and error correction. A nonparametric unseen species model using Euler transformation provided a lower-bound estimate of total TCR beta diversity. TCRdb reworked the public reads: Q25 trimming with fastp, MiXCR clone assembly, productive beta chains retained. CDR3 protein sequences are deduplicated, and each keeps its most common genes and DNA. The V and J calls come from TCRdb's annotation, not from the publication. The sample table shows under 1 million distinct CDR3 sequences, and 40% to 50% are seen once. The top ten clones comprise 15% to 25% of the sample.

Donors were a few dozen systemically healthy Caucasian individuals from Russia aged roughly 6 to 90 years. Roughly 9 milliliters of peripheral blood were drawn from each donor into EDTA-treated Vacutainer tubes. Ficoll-Paque density-gradient centrifugation was used to isolate PBMCs, with at least 6.5 million per sample. Trizol reagent was used to extract total RNA from the PBMCs, yielding at least 6 micrograms per sample. For every donor, flow cytometry on a PBMC aliquot measured the percentage of naive CD45RAhigh/CD27high T cells. From a lookup of the germline V gene, CDR1 and CDR2 are SGHTA and FQGNSA. The cysteine opens and the phenylalanine closes a CDR3 of 13 amino acids. Only the CDR3 DNA stays, 39 bases, in frame from base 1. Between the V and J ends, shortened by 4 bases and 4 bases respectively, the junction contains 10 bases. For this clonotype: The specificity of this receptor is unknown. No per-base quality is available; no much larger clone lies one base away.

This receptor was obtained from a man aged 55-75 years in good health. The chain was built from TRBV7-2 and TRBJ2-5, with no confidently assigned D gene. Material: blood. In nucleotides, the sequence is TGTGCCAGCAGCTCGCATTACCCAGAGACCCAGTACTTC. This gives the protein CASSSHYPETQYF. The variable domain in full, with residues beyond the CDR3 obtained from the reference TRBV7-2 and TRBJ2-5 genes, is GAGVSQSPSNKVTEKGKDVELRCDPISGHTALYWYRQSLGQGLEFLIYFQGNSAPDKSGLPSDRFSAERTGGSVSTLTIQRTQQEDSAVYLCASSSHYPETQYFGPGTRLLVL.